This TCR beta chain is drawn from a study of CD4 T cells in relation to SARS-CoV-2 and coronaviruses. Overall study: Of the patients, 8 or 9 were male, 4 female, two Hispanic.

Germline CDR1 reads LGHNT; CDR2 reads FRNRAP. This CDR3 is built from 16 residues. V lost 2 bases, J lost 4 bases, and 16 bases lay in between. As for this clone: What it binds is unknown.

Study-wide results and limits: In approximately 70% of donors, memory CD4+ clonotypes crossrecognized SARS-CoV-2 and at least one common cold coronavirus spike.

CEF-cultured naive and memory CD4+ T cell DNA got survey-level sequencing. Profiled with immunoSEQ multiplex PCR; TCRdb holds only in-frame clones, not every one. This sample yields some 46,000 clones, of which roughly 87% are seen a single time; more than 1.2% belongs to the top ten. Sequencing used naive CD4+ T cells from PBMCs, cultured in vitro. Subset defined: naive CD4+ T cells isolated by negative enrichment. V gene TRBV12-5 combines with J gene TRBJ2-3, with D hard to call. The sequence was collected from an adult with COVID-19. The CDR3 DNA reads TGTGCTAGTGGTTTGTCGGCGGAGTTCTCCCCAGATACGCAGTATTTT. Translation: CASGLSAEFSPDTQYF.